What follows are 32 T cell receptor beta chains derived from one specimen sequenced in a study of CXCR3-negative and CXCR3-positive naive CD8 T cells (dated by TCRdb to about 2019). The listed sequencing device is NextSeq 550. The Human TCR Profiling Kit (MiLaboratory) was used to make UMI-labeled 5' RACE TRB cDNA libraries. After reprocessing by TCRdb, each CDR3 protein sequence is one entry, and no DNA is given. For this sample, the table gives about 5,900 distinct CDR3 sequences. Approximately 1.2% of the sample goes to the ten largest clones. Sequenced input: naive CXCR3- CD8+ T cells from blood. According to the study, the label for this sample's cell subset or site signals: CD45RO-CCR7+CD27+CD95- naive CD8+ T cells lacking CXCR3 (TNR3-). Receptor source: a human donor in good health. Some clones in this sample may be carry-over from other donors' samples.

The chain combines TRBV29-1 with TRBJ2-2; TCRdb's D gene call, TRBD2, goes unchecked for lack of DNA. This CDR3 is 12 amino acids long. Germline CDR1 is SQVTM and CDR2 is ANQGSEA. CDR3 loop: CSATLATGELFF.

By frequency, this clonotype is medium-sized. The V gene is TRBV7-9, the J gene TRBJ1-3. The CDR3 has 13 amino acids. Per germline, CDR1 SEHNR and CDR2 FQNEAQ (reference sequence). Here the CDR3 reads CASSFGSGNTIYF.

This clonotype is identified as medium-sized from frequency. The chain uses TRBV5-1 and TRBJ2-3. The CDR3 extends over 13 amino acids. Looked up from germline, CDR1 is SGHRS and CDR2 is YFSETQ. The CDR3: CASSFHYTDTQYF.

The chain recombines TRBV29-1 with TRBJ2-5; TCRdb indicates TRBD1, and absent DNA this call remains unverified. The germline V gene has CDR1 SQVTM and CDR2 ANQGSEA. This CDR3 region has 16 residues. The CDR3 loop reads CSVGGTDGLYQETQYF.

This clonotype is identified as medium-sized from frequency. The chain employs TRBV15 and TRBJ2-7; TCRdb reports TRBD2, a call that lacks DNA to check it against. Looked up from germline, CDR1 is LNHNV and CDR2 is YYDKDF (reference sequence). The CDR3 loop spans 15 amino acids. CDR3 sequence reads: CATSTKGGRVYEQYF. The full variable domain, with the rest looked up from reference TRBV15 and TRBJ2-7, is DAMVIQNPRYQVTQFGKPVTLSCSQTLNHNVMYWYQQKSSQAPKLLFHYYDKDFNNEADTPDNFQSRRPNTSFCFLDIRSPGLGDTAMYLCATSTKGGRVYEQYFGPGTRLTVT.

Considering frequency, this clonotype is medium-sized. CDR3 sequence: CASSSGTGGTEAFF. V usage is TRBV5-1 and J usage is TRBJ1-1; the TCRdb call, TRBD1, lacks DNA for checking. Germline V gene lookup returns CDR1 SGHRS and CDR2 YFSETQ. The CDR3 covers 14 residues. Together with reference TRBV5-1 and TRBJ1-1, the CDR3 gives the full variable domain: KAGVTQTPRYLIKTRGQQVTLSCSPISGHRSVSWYQQTPGQGLQFLFEYFSETQRNKGNFPGRFSGRQFSNSRSEMNVSTLELGDSALYLCASSSGTGGTEAFFGQGTRLTVV.

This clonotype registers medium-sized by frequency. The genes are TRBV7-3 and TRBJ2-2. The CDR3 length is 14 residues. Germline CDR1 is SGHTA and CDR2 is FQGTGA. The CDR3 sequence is CASSSDGYTGELFF.

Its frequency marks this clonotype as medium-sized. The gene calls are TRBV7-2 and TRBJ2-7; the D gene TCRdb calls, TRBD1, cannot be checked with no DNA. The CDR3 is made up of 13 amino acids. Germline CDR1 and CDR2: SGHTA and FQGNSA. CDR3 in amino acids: CASTPAGGYEQYF.

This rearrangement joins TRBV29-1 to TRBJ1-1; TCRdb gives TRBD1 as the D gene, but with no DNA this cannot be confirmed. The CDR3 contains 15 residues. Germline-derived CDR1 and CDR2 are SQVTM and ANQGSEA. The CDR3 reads CSVEATRTANTEAFF.

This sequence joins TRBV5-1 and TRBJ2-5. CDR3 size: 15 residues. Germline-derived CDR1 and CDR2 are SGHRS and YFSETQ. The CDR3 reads CASRKDPFLKETQYF.

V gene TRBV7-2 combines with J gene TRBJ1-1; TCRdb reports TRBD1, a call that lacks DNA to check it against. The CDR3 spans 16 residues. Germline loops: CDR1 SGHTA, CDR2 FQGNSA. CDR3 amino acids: CASSLVPPLGNTEAFF.

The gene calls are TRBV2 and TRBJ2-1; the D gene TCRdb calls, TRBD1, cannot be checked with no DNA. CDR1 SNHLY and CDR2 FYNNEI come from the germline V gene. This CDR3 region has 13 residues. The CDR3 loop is CASTWGVGGEQFF.

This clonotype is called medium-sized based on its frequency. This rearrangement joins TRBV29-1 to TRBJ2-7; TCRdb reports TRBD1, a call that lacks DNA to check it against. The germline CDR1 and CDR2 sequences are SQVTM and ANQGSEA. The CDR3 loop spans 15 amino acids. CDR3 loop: CSVWVPGQGSYEQYF.

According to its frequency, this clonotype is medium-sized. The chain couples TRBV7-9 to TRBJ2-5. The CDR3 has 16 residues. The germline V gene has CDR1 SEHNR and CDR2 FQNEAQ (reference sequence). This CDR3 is CASTSSAIGAQETQYF.

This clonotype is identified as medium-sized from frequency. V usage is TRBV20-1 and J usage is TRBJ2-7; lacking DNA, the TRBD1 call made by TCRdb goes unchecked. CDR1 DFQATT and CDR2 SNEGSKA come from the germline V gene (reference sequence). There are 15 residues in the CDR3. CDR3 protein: CSARDLEGGSYEQYF.

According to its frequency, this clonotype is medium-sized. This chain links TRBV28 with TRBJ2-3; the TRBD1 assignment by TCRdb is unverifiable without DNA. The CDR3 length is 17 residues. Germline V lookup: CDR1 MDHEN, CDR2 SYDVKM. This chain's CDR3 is CASSSPRTGEGTDTQYF.

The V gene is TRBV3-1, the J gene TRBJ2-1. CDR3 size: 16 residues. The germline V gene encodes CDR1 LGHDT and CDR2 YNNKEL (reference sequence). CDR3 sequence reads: CASSQVGLELIDEQFF.

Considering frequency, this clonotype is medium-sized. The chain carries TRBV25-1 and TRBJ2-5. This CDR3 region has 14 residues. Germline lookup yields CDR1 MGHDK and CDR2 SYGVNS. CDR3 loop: CASSEYREWETQYF.

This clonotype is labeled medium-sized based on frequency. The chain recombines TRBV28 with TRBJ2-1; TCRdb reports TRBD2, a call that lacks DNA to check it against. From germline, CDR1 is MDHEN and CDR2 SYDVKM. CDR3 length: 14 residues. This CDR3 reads CASSAGNLPNEQFF.

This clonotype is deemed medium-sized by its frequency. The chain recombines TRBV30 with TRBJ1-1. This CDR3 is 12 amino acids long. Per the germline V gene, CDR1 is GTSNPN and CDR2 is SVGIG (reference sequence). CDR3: CAWSVLGTEAFF.

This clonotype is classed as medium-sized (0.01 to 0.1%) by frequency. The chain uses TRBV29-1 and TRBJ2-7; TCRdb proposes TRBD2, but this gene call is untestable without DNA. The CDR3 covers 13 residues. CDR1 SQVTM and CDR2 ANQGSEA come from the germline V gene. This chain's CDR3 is CSVGPSGRYEQYF.

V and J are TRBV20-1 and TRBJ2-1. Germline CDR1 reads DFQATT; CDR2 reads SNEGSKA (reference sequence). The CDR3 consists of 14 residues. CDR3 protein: CSALGLDSYNEQFF.

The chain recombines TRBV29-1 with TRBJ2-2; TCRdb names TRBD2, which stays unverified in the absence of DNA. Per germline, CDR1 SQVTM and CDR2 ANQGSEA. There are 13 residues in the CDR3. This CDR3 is CSAAGLAGWELFF.

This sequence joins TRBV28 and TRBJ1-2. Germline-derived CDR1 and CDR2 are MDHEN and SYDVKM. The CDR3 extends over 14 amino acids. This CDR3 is CASSLRTELYGYTF.

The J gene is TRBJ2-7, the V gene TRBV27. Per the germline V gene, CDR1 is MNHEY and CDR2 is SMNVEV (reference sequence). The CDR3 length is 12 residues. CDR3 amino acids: CASRNNPYEQYF.

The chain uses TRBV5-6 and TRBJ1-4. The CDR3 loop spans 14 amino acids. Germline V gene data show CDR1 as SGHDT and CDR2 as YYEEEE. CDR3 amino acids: CASSFSLPNEKLFF.

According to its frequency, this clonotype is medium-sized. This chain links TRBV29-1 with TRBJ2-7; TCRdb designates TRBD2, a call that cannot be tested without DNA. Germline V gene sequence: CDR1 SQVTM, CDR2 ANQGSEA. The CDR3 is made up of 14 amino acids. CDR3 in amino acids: CSARAGGSSYEQYF.

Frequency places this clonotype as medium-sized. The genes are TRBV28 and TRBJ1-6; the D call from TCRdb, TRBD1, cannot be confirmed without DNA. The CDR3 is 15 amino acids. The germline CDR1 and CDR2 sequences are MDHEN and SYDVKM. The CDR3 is CASSPAGKTNSPLHF.

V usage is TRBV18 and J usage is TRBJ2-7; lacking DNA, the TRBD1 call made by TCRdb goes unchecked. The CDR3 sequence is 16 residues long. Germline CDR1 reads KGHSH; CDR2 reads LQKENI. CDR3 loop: CASSAPSGHPPYEQYF.

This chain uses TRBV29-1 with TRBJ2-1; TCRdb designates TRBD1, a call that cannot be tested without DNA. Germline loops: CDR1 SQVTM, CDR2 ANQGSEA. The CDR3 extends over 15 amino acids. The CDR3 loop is CSGRNTLQGGNEQFF.

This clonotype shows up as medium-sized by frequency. The CDR3 loop reads CASTPGGVTEAFF. This sequence joins TRBV12-3 or TRBV12-4 and TRBJ1-1. The CDR3 has 13 residues.

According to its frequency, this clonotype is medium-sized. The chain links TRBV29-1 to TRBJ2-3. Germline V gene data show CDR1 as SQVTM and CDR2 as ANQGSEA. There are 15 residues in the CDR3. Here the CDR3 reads CSAALAETTTDTQYF.